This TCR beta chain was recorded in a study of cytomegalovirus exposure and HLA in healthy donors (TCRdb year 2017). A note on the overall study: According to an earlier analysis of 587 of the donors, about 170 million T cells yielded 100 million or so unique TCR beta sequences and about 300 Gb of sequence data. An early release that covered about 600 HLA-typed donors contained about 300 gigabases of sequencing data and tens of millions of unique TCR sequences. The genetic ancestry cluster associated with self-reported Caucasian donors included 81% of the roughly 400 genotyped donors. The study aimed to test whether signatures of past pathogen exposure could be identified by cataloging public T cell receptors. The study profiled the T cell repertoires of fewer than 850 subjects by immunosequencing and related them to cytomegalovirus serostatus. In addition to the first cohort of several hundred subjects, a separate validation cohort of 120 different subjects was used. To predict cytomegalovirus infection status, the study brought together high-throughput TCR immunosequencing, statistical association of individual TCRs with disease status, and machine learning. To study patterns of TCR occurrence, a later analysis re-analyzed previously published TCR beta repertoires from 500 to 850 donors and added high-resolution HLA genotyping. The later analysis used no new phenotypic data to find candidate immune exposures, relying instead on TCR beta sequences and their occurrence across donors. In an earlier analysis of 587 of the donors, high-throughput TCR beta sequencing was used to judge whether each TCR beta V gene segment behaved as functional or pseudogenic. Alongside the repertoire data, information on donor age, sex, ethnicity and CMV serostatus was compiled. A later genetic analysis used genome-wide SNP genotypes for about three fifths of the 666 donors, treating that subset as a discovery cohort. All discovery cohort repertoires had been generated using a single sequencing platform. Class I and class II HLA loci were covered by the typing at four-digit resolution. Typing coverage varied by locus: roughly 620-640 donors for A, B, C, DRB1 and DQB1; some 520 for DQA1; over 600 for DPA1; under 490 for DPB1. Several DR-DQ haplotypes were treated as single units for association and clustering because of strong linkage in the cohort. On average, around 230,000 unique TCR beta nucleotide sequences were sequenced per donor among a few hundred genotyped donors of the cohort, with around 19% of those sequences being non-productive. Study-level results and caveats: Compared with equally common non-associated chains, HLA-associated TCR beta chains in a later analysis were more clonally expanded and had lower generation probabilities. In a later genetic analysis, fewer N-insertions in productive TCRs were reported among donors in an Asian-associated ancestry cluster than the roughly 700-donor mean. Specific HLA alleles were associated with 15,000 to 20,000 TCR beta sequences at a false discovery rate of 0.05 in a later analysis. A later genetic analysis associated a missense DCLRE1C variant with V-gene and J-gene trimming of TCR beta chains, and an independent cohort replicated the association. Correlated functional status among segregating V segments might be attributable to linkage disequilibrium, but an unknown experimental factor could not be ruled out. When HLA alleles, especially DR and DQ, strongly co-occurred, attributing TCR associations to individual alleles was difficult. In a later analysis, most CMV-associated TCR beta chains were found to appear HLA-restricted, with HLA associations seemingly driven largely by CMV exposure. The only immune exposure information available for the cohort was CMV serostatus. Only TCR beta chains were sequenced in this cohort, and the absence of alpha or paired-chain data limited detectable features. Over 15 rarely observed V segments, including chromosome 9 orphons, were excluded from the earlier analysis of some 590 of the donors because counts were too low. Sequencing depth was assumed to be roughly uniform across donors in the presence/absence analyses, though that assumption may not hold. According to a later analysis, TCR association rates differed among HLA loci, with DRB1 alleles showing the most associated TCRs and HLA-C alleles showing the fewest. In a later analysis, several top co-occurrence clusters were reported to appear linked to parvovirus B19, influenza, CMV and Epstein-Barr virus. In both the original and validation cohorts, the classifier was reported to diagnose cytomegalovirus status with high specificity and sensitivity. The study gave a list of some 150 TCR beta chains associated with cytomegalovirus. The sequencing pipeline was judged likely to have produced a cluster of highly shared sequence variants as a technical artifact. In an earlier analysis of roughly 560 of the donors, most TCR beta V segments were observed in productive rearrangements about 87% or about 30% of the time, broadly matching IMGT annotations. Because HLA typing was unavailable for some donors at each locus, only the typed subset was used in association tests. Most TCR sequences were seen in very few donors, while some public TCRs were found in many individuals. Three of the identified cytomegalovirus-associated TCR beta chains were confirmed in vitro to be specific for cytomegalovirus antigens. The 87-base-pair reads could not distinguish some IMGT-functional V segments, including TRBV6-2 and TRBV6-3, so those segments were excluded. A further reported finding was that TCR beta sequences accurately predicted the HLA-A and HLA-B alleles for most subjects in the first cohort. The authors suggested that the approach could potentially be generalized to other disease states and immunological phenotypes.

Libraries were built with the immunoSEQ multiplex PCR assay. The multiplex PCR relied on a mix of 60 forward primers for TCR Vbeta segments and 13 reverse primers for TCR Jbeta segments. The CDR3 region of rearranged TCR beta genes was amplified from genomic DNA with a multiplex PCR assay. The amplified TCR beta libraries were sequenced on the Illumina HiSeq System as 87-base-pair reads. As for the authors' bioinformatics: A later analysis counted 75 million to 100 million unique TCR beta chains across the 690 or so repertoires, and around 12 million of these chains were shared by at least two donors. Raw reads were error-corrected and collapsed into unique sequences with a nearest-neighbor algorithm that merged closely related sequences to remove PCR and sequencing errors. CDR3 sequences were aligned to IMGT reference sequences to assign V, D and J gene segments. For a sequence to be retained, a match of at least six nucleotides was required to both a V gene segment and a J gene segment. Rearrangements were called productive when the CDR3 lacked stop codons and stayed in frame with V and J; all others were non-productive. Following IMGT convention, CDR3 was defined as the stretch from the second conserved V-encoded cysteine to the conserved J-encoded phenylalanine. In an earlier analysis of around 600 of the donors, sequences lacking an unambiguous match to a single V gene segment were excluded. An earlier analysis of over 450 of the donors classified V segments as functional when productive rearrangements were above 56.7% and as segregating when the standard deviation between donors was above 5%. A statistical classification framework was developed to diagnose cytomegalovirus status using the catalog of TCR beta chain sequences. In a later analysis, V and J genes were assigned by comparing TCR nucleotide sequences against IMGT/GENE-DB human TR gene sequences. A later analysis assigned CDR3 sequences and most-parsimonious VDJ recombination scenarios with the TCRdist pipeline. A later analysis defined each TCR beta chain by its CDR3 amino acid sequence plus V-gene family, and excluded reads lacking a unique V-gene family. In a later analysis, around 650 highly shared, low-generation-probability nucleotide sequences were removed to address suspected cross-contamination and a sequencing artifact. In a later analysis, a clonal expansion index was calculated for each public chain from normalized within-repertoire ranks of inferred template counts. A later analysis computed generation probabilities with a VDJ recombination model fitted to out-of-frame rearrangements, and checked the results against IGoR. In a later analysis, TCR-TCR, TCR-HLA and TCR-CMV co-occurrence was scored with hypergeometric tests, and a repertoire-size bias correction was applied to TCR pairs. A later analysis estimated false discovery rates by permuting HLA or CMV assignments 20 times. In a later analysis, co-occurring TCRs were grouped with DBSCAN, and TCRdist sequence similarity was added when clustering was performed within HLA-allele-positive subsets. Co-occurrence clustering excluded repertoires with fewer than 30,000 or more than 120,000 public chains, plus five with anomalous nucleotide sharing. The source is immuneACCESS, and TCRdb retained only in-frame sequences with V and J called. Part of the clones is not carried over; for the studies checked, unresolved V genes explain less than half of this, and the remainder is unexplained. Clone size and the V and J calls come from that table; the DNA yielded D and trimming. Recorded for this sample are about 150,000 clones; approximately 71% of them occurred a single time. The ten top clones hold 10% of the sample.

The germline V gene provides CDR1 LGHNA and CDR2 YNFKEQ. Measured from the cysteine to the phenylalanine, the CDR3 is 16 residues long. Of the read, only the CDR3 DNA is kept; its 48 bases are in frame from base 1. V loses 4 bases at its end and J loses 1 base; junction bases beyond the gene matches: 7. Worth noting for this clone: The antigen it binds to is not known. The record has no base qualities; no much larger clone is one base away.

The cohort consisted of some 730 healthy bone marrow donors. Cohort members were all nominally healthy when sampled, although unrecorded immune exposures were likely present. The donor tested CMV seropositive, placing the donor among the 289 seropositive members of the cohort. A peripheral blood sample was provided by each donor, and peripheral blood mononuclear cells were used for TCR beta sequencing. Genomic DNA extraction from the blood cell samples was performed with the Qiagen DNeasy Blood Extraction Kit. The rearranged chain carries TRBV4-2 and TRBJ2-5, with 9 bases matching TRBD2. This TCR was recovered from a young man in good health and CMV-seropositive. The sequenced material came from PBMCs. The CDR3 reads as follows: CASSRGQGLAQETQYF. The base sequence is TGTGCCAGCAGCCGGGGGCAGGGACTAGCCCAAGAGACCCAGTACTTC.